Presented here are 18 T cell receptor beta chains from one specimen sequenced in a study of a mutant IDH1 vaccine in newly diagnosed glioma. Noted time point: baseline, week 1 (first vaccination visit). As to treatment: pre-vaccination baseline after standard-of-care therapy. Method: immunoSEQ multiplex PCR; TCRdb's copy keeps in-frame clones and lacks some. The data contain 45,000 to 60,000 clones, 60% to 85% of them singletons. The specimen was PBMCs, collected from a glioma patient treated with radiotherapy, temozolomide or both. The receptors shown here come from a woman between 40 and 50 years old with glioma.

The rearrangement links TRBV9 to TRBJ1-1; D may be TRBD1 (5 bases). CDR1 and CDR2 (germline): SGDLS, YYNGEE. V gave up 3 bases and J gave up 4 bases, with 10 bases separating them. The CDR3 totals 13 residues. CDR3 DNA sequence: TGTGCCAGCAGCGCCGACAGTGGCACTGAAGCTTTCTTT. Protein product: CASSADSGTEAFF.

The chain carries TRBV5-1 and TRBJ2-7; TRBD1 matches at 7 bases. Germline loops: CDR1 SGHRS, CDR2 YFSETQ. This CDR3 has 14 residues. The junction had 6 bases not matched to a gene; V was cut back by 4 bases and J by 2 bases. CDR3 nucleotide sequence: TGCGCCAGCAGCCCGGTAGGGACAGCCTACGAGCAGTACTTC. Amino acids: CASSPVGTAYEQYF.

The rearrangement uses TRBV6-1 and TRBJ2-7; D might be TRBD1 (5 bases). Germline CDR1 and CDR2: MNHNS and SASEGT. The V end lost 8 bases, the J end lost 1 base, and 12 bases lay between the germline ends. The CDR3 runs to 13 residues. The CDR3 nucleotides are TGTGCCAGCTCCCACAGACAGTCCTACGAGCAGTACTTC. Translation: CASSHRQSYEQYF.

The V call is TRBV18, the J call TRBJ2-7, with D possibly matching TRBD1 (5 bases). Trimming shortened V by 2 bases and J by 5 bases, and 13 bases separated the two germline ends. The germline gives CDR1 KGHSH, CDR2 LQKENI. This CDR3 has 14 amino acids. CDR3 DNA: TGTGCCAGCTCACCAACAAGGGGTGGGAACGAGCAGTACTTC. Protein: CASSPTRGGNEQYF. Full variable domain (rest looked up from reference TRBV18 and TRBJ2-7): NAGVMQNPRHLVRRRGQEARLRCSPMKGHSHVYWYRQLPEEGLKFMVYLQKENIIDESGMPKERFSAEFPKEGPSILRIQQVVRGDSAAYFCASSPTRGGNEQYFGPGTRLTVT.

The genes are TRBV5-6 and TRBJ1-2; D gene unclear. Germline V gives CDR1 SGHDT, CDR2 YYEEEE. V lost 0 bases, J lost 8 bases, and 11 bases lay in between. The CDR3 consists of 13 residues. CDR3 in amino acids: CASSLGRVSGYTF. CDR3 coding DNA: TGTGCCAGCAGCTTGGGTAGGGTTAGCGGCTACACCTTC.

There are a few counts of this clone. As DNA, the CDR3 is TGTGCCACCAGCAGAGGGAGGCAGCCCCAGCATTTT. Translating it yields CATSRGRQPQHF. The chain carries TRBV15 and TRBJ1-5; D is undetermined. The CDR3 contains 12 residues. Germline V CDR1 and CDR2: LNHNV, YYDKDF (reference sequence). V lost 1 base, J lost 7 bases, and 5 bases lay in between. The full variable domain, with the rest looked up from reference TRBV15 and TRBJ1-5, is DAMVIQNPRYQVTQFGKPVTLSCSQTLNHNVMYWYQQKSSQAPKLLFHYYDKDFNNEADTPDNFQSRRPNTSFCFLDIRSPGLGDTAMYLCATSRGRQPQHFGDGTRLSIL.

The rearrangement links TRBV4-3 to TRBJ2-3, with D uncertain. The germline V gene encodes CDR1 LGHNA and CDR2 YSLEER. With 1 base removed from V and 0 bases from J, the gap between germline ends came to 8 bases. CDR3 length: 15 residues. CDR3 amino acids: CASSQVRRSTDTQYF. Here the CDR3 DNA reads TGCGCCAGCAGCCAAGTGAGAAGAAGCACAGATACGCAGTATTTT.

The chain recombines TRBV5-1 with TRBJ2-3; 16 bases are a match to TRBD2. The CDR3 spans 18 residues. Unmatched junction bases numbered 9, after V lost 4 bases and J lost 4 bases. Germline values: CDR1 SGHRS, CDR2 YFSETQ. CDR3 in amino acids: CASSHGTSGGVGSDTQYF. The DNA for the CDR3 is TGCGCCAGCAGCCACGGGACTAGCGGGGGGGTAGGGTCAGATACGCAGTATTTT.

The chain combines TRBV7-2 with TRBJ2-5; 7 nucleotides align to TRBD2. The length of the CDR3 is 15 residues. The trim removed 2 bases at V and 2 bases at J, leaving 5 bases unmatched. Germline V CDR1 and CDR2: SGHTA, FQGNSA. The CDR3 DNA reads TGTGCCAGCAGCTTACAAGCGGGGCTACAAGAGACCCAGTACTTC. The encoded protein is CASSLQAGLQETQYF.

The J gene is TRBJ1-2, the V gene TRBV18; 8 bases are shared with TRBD1. CDR1 KGHSH and CDR2 LQKENI come from the germline V gene. V was clipped by 4 bases and J by 6 bases; unmatched bases: 10. The CDR3 has 15 amino acids. The CDR3 loop is CASSRGQGYQDGYTF. Here the CDR3 DNA reads TGTGCCAGCTCACGAGGACAGGGCTACCAAGATGGCTACACCTTC.

This clone was counted a few times. The chain carries TRBV15 and TRBJ1-4; tentative D call: TRBD1 (5 bases). Germline CDR1 and CDR2: LNHNV and YYDKDF (reference sequence). The CDR3 contains 15 residues. Trimming removed 0 bases from V and 8 bases from J, with 13 bases in between. The DNA for the CDR3 is TGTGCCACCAGCAGAGATTACCAGGGCCGAGAAAAACTGTTTTTT. The encoded protein is CATSRDYQGREKLFF.

V is TRBV30 and J is TRBJ2-2; 10 bases match TRBD1. J was trimmed by 6 bases and V by 4 bases; bases with no gene match: 5. The CDR3 totals 14 residues. From germline, CDR1 is GTSNPN and CDR2 SVGIG (reference sequence). The CDR3 spells CAWTGTGAAGELFF. CDR3 nucleotide sequence: TGTGCCTGGACCGGGACAGGGGCGGCCGGGGAGCTGTTTTTT.

On this clone itself: The junction shows a germline mismatch at one end, possibly a read error. The chain couples TRBV7-7 to TRBJ2-2, with D maybe TRBD2 (6 bases). The V gene's germline CDR1 is SSHAT and CDR2 FNYEAQ (reference sequence). The CDR3 sequence is 14 residues long. In nucleotides, the CDR3 is TGTGCTAGCAGCCCGGGACGGGGGACCGGGGAGCTGTTTTTT. Its translation: CASSPGRGTGELFF.

The count of this clone is one. The V call is TRBV7-6, the J call TRBJ1-2; a weak D match, TRBD1 (5 bases). Germline CDR1 reads SGHVS; CDR2 reads FNYEAQ. This CDR3 has 14 amino acids. Between the trimmed V and J ends, which lost 5 bases and 3 bases, there was a span of 13 bases. CDR3 bases: TGTGCCAGCAGCCCCAGGGCAGGCGACTATGGCTACACCTTC. It translates to CASSPRAGDYGYTF.

The J gene is TRBJ1-2, the V gene TRBV19; TRBD1 matches 8 bases. Germline-derived CDR1 and CDR2 are LNHDA and SQIVND (reference sequence). CDR3 size: 13 residues. The junction had 8 bases not matched to a gene; V was cut back by 6 bases and J by 8 bases. The CDR3 nucleotides are TGTGCCAGTAGCCAGGACAGGGAAGGCGGCTACACCTTC. It codes for CASSQDREGGYTF.

The chain joins TRBV6-1 to TRBJ1-5, with D tentatively TRBD1 (5 bases). Trimming cost V 1 base and J 1 base, with 11 bases left between them. The germline V gene encodes CDR1 MNHNS and CDR2 SASEGT. The CDR3 sequence is 16 residues long. This chain's CDR3 is CASSEGGMGSNQPQHF. CDR3 nucleotides: TGTGCCAGCAGTGAAGGGGGGATGGGGAGCAATCAGCCCCAGCATTTT.

This clone was detected a few times. The CDR3 DNA reads TGCACCAGCATGGGAGGGGTCAATCAGCCCCAGCATTTT. Residues: CTSMGGVNQPQHF. V is TRBV1 and J is TRBJ1-5. TRBV1 is designated a pseudogene. CDR3 length: 13 residues.

This clone is a singleton in its sample. The rearrangement joins TRBV5-8 to TRBJ2-5, with TRBD1 matching over 10 bases. This CDR3 region has 14 residues. V was clipped by 4 bases and J by 5 bases; unmatched bases: 5. Germline loops: CDR1 SGHTS, CDR2 YDEGEE. CDR3 DNA sequence: TGTGCCAGCAGCCCCGACAGGGGGCAGGAGACCCAGTACTTC. It yields the protein CASSPDRGQETQYF. The variable domain in full, with the rest retrieved from reference TRBV5-8 and TRBJ2-5, is EAGVTQSPTHLIKTRGQQATLRCSPISGHTSVYWYQQALGLGLQFLLWYDEGEERNRGNFPPRFSGRQFPNYSSELNVNALELEDSALYLCASSPDRGQETQYFGPGTRLLVL.